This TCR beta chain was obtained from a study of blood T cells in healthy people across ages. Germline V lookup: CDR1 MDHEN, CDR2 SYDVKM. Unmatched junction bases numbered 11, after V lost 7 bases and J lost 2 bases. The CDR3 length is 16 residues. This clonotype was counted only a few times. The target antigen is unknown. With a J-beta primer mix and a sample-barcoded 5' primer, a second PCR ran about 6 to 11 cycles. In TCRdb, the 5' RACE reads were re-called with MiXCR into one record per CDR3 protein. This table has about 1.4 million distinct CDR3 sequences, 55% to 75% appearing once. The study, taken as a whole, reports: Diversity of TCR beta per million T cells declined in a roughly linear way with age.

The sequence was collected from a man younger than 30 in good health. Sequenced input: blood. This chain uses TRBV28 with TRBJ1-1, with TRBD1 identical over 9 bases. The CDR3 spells CASTAPGTGLNTEAFF. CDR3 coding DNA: TGTGCCAGCACCGCCCCAGGGACAGGGTTAAACACTGAAGCTTTCTTT.